This T cell receptor (beta chain) was profiled in a study of blood T cell repertoires in COVID-19. Study context: PBMCs, B-cell-depleted T cells, or T cells were the source of the cDNA or gDNA that made up the material.

The CDR3 is 16 residues long. V shed 5 bases and J shed 5 bases, with 21 bases lying between them. Germline lookup yields CDR1 SGHNT and CDR2 YENEEA. Original handling: By means of reference gene primer amplification, nucleated cell counts were estimated. Data came from immunoSEQ multiplex PCR; TCRdb stores just in-frame clones and leaves some out. V and J calls and clone size are given by that table; D and trimming were obtained from the DNA. The sample lists 65,000 to 70,000 clones, about 86% occurring once. Sequenced: peripheral blood. V is TRBV11-3 and J is TRBJ2-5, with a weak D call TRBD1 (5 bases). This TCR was recovered from a man aged 50 to 60 with acute or convalescent COVID-19. CDR3 amino acids: CASSNSLDSMWETQYF. The CDR3 coding sequence is TGTGCCAGCAGCAACAGTTTAGACAGCATGTGGGAGACCCAGTACTTC.